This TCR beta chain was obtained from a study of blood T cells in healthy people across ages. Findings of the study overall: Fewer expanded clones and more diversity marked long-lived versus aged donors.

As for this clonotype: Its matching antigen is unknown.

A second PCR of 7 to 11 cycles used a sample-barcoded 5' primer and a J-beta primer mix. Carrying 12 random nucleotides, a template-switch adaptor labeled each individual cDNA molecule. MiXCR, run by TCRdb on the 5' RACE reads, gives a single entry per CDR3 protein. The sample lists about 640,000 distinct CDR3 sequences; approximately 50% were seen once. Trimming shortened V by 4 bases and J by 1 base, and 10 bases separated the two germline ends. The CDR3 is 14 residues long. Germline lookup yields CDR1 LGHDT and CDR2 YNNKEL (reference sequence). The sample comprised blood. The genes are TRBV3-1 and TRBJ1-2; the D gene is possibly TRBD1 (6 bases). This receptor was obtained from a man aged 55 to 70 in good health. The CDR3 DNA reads TGTGCCAGCAGCCTGACAGGTTATAACTATGGCTACACCTTC. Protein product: CASSLTGYNYGYTF.